This entry concerns a single TCR beta chain. Treatment defined: roughly 20 received Ad26.COV2.S at low or high dose, single or two shots; 5 received placebo; per-sample allocation not given. Sampling was done on day 63 after the first vaccine or placebo injection. Trimming at V came to 0 bases and at J to 3 bases, leaving 7 bases not matched to a gene. Germline values: CDR1 ENHRY, CDR2 SYGVKD. The CDR3 extends over 16 amino acids. Repertoires were generated with immunoSEQ multiplex PCR, while TCRdb's copy carries only in-frame clones and drops some. The table has about 680,000 clones, 80% to 90% seen once; the top ten hold approximately 1.5%. This sample was taken from a study of Ad26.COV2.S vaccination and SARS-CoV-2 variants.

The source is a person aged 18-65 years who received the Ad26.COV2.S COVID-19 vaccine or a placebo. This chain connects TRBV10-3 to TRBJ2-7; 8 nucleotides align to TRBD1. Sample: peripheral blood, taken in a trial of Ad26.COV2.S vaccine versus placebo. The CDR3 here is CAISESKAGGVYEQYF. DNA for the CDR3: TGTGCCATCAGTGAGTCGAAGGCAGGGGGCGTCTACGAGCAGTACTTC.